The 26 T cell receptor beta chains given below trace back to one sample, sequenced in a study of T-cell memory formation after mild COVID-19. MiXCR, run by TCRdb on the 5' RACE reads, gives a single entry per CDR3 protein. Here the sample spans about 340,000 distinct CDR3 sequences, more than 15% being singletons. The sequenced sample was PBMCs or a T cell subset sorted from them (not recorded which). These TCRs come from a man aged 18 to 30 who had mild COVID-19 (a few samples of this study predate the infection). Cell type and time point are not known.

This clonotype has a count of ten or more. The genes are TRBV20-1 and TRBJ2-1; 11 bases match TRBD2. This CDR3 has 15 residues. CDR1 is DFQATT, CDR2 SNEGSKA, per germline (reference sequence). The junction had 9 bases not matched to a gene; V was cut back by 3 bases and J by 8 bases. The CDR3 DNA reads TGCAGTGCTAGGGAGGCTAGCGGGGGGCGGTATGAGCAGTTCTTC. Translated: CSAREASGGRYEQFF.

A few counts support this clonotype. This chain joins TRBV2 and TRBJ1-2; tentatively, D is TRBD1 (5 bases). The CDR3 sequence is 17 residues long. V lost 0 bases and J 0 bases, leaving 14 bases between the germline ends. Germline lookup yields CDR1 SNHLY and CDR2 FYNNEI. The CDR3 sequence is CASSEAARGSANYGYTF. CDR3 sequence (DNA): TGTGCCAGCAGTGAAGCTGCCCGGGGGAGCGCTAACTATGGCTACACCTTC.

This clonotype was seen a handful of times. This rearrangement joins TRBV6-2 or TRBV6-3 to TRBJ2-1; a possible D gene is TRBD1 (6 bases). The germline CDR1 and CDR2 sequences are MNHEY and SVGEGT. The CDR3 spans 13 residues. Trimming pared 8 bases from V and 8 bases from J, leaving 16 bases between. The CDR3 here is CASRRGVWDEQFF. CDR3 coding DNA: TGTGCCAGCCGCAGGGGTGTATGGGATGAGCAGTTCTTC.

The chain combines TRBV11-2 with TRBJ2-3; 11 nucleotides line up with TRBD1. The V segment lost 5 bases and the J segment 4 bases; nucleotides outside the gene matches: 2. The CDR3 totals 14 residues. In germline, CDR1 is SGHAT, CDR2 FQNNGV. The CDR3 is CASSTGQGADTQYF. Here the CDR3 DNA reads TGTGCCAGCAGCACGGGACAGGGGGCAGATACGCAGTATTTT.

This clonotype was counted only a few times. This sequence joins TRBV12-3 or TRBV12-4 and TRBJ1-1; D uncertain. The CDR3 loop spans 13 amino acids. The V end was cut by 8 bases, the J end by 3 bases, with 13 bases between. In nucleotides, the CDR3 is TGTGCCAGCTTTAGGGAGCTAGACACTGAAGCTTTCTTT. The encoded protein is CASFRELDTEAFF.

The CDR3 sequence is CASSLQSGVNQPQHF. The CDR3 DNA follows: TGTGCCAGCAGCTTACAATCAGGGGTCAATCAGCCCCAGCATTTT. The chain employs TRBV7-6 and TRBJ1-5; tentative D call: TRBD1 (6 bases). The V end was cut by 2 bases, the J end by 3 bases, with 11 bases between. Germline V lookup: CDR1 SGHVS, CDR2 FNYEAQ. The CDR3 contains 15 residues.

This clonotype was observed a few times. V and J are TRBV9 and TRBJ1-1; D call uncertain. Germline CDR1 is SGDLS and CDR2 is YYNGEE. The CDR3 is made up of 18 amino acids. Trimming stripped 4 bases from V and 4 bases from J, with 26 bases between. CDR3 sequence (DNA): TGTGCCAGCAGCCCCACTGTTCGAGGAGGGCGATTTGGCACTGAAGCTTTCTTT. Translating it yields CASSPTVRGGRFGTEAFF.

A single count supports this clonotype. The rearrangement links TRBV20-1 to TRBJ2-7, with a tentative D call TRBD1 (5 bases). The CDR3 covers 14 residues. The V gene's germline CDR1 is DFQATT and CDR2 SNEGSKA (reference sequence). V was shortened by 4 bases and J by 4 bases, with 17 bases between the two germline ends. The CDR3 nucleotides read TGCAGTGCTATATCGAATCAGGGTTCTTACGAGCAGTACGTC. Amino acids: CSAISNQGSYEQYV.

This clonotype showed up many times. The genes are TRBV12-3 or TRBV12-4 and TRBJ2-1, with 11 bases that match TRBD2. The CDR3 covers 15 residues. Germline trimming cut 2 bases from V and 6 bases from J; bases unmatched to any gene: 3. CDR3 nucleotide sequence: TGTGCCAGCAGTTTAATAGCGGGGGGGCGCAATGAGCAGTTCTTC. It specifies CASSLIAGGRNEQFF.

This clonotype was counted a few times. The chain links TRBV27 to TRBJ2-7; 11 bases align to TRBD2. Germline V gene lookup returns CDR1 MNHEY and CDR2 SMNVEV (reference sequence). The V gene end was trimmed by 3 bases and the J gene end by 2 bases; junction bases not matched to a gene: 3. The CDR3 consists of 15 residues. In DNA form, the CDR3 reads TGTGCCAGCAGTTTGACTAGCGGGGCCGCCTACGAGCAGTACTTC. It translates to CASSLTSGAAYEQYF.

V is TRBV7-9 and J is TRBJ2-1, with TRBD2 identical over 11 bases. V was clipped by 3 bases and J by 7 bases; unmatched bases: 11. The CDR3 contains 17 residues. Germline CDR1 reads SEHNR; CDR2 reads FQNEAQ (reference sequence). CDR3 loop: CASSFLLAGGRFNEQFF. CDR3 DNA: TGTGCCAGCAGCTTCCTCTTAGCGGGGGGGCGGTTTAATGAGCAGTTCTTC.

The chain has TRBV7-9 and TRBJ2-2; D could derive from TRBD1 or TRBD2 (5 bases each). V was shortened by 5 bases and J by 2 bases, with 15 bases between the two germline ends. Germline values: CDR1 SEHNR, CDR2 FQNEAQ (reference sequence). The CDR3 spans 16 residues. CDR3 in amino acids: CASSARRDENTGELFF. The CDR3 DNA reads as TGTGCCAGCAGCGCCCGCCGGGACGAAAACACCGGGGAGCTGTTTTTT.

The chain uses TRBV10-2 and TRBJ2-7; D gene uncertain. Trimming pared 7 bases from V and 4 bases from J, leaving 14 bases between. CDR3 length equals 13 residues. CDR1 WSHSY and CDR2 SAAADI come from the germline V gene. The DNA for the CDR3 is TGCGCCAGCAAGGAGACCAATTCATACGAGCAGTACTTC. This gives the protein CASKETNSYEQYF.

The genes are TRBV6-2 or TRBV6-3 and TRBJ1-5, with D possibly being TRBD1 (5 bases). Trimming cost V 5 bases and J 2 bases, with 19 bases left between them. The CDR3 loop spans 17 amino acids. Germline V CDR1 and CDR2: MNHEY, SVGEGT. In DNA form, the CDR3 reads TGTGCCAGCAGTCTCTTGCGCCGGACGGGGGGCAATCAGCCCCAGCATTTT. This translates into CASSLLRRTGGNQPQHF.

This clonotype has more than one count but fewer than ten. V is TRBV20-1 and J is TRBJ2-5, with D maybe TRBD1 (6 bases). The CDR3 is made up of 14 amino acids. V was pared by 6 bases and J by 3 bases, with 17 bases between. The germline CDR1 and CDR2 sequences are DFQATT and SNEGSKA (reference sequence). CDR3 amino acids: CSAPRTVGEETQYF. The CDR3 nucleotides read TGCAGTGCCCCGCGGACAGTGGGGGAAGAGACCCAGTACTTC.

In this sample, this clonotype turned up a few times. The CDR3 sequence is CASKSNGDEQFF. The CDR3 coding sequence is TGTGCCAGCAAGTCCAACGGGGATGAGCAGTTCTTC. This chain uses TRBV6-1 with TRBJ2-1, with a tentative D call TRBD2 (5 bases). This CDR3 has 12 residues. Trimming left V 7 bases short and J 8 bases short, with 12 bases between. Germline V CDR1 and CDR2: MNHNS, SASEGT.

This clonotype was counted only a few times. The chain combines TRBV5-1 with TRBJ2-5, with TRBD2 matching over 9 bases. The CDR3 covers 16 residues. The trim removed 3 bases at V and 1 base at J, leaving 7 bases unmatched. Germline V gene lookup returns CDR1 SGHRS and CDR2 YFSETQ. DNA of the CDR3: TGCGCCAGCAGCTGGCTGGCGGGGGGGCGCCAAGAGACCCAGTACTTC. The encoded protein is CASSWLAGGRQETQYF.

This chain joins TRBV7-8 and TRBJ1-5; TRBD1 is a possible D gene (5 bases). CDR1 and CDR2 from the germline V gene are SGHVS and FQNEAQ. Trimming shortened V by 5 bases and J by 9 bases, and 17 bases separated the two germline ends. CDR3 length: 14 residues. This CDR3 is CASSRVGAFGPQHF. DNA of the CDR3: TGTGCCAGCAGCCGCGTCGGGGCCTTCGGGCCCCAGCATTTT.

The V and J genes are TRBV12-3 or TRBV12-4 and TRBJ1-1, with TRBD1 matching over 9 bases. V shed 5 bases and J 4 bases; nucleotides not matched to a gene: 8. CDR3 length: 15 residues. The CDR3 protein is CASSPGTGPGTEAFF. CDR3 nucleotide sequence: TGTGCCAGCAGTCCCGGGACAGGGCCGGGCACTGAAGCTTTCTTT.

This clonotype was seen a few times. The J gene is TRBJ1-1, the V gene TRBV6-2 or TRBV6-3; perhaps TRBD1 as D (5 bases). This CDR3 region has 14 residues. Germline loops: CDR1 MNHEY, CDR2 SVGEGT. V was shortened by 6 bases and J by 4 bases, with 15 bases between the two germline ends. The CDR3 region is CASSRDGLATEAFF. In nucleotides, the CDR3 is TGTGCCAGCAGCCGGGACGGGCTTGCCACTGAAGCTTTCTTT.

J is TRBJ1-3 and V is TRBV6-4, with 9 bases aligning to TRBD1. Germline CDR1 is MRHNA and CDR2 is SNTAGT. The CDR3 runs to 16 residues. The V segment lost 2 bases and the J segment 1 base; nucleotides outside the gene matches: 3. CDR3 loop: CASSDLDRGSGNTIYF. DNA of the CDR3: TGTGCCAGCAGTGACCTGGACAGGGGATCTGGAAACACCATATATTTT.

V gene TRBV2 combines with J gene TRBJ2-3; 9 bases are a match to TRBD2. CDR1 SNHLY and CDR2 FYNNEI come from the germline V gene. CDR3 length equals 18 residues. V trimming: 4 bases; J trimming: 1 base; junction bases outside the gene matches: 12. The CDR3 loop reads CASSGNLAGARGTDTQYF. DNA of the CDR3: TGTGCCAGCAGTGGGAACTTAGCGGGGGCCCGCGGCACAGATACGCAGTATTTT.

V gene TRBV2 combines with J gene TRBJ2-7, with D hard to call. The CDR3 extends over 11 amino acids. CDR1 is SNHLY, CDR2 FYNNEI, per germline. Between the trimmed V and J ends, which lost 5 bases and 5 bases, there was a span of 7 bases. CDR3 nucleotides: TGTGCCAGCAGTTATGTGGACGAGCAGTACTTC. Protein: CASSYVDEQYF. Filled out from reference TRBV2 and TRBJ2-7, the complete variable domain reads EPEVTQTPSHQVTQMGQEVILRCVPISNHLYFYWYRQILGQKVEFLVSFYNNEISEKSEIFDDQFSVERPDGSNFTLKIRSTKLEDSAMYFCASSYVDEQYFGPGTRLTVT.

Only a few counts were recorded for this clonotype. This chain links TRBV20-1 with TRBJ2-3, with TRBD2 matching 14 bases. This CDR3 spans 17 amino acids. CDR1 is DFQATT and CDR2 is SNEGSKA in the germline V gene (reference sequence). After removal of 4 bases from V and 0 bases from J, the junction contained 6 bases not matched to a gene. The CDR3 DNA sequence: TGCAGTGCTACGGGACTAGCGGGGGTAACTAGCACAGATACGCAGTATTTT. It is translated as CSATGLAGVTSTDTQYF.

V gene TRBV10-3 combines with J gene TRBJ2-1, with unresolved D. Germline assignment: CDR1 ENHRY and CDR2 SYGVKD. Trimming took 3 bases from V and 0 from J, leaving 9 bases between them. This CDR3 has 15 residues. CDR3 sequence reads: CAISDLPSSYNEQFF. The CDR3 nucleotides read TGTGCCATCAGTGACCTCCCCAGCTCCTACAATGAGCAGTTCTTC.

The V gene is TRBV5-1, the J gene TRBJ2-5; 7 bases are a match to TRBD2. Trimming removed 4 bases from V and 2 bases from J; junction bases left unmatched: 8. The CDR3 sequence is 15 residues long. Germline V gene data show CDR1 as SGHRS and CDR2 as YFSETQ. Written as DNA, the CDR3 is TGCGCCAGCAGCGTTCTAGCGGAGAAGCAAGAGACCCAGTACTTC. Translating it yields CASSVLAEKQETQYF. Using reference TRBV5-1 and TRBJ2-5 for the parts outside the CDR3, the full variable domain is KAGVTQTPRYLIKTRGQQVTLSCSPISGHRSVSWYQQTPGQGLQFLFEYFSETQRNKGNFPGRFSGRQFSNSRSEMNVSTLELGDSALYLCASSVLAEKQETQYFGPGTRLLVL.